These 2 T cell receptor beta chains were all obtained from the same sample, sequenced in a study of control samples from healthy donors and cancer patients. Method: immunoSEQ multiplex PCR; TCRdb's copy keeps in-frame clones and lacks some. The table includes 63,000 or so clones, 84% detected once. The sample taken for sequencing was blood. The source of these receptors is a man over 45 in good health.

This clone was seen a handful of times. The J gene is TRBJ1-3, the V gene TRBV30; D not certain. Germline V gives CDR1 GTSNPN, CDR2 SVGIG (reference sequence). CDR3 size: 13 residues. V was trimmed by 0 bases and J by 7 bases, leaving 10 bases between them. The CDR3 here is CAWSVLSGNTIYF. For the CDR3, the DNA is TGTGCCTGGAGTGTACTAAGTGGGAACACCATATATTTT. The whole variable domain, filled in from reference TRBV30 and TRBJ1-3, reads SQTIHQWPATLVQPVGSPLSLECTVEGTSNPNLYWYRQAAGRGLQLLFYSVGIGQISSEVPQNLSASRPQDRQFILSSKKLLLSDSGFYLCAWSVLSGNTIYFGEGSWLTVV.

The chain employs TRBV5-1 and TRBJ1-1; weak D call: TRBD1 (5 bases). The germline CDR1 and CDR2 sequences are SGHRS and YFSETQ. CDR3 length equals 14 residues. The V end was cut by 1 base, the J end by 5 bases, with 12 bases between. In nucleotides, the CDR3 is TGCGCCAGCAGCTTGACAGGCGGGGGAACTGAAGCTTTCTTT. It codes for CASSLTGGGTEAFF.